This passage covers 20 T cell receptor beta chains from one sample sequenced in a study of response to subunit inactivated influenza vaccine (dated by TCRdb to the late 2010s). The method was RT-PCR. Sequencing relied on an Illumina HiSeq 2500. In-frame beta chains were kept once TCRdb had trimmed the public reads at Q25 with fastp and called clones with MiXCR. Rows with a matching CDR3 protein are joined into one entry that keeps the most common DNA and genes. The table for this sample lists a few hundred thousand distinct CDR3 sequences; around 13% of them were counted only once. The top ten constitute around 10% of the sample. This specimen was PBMCs from blood, taken about 11 days after vaccination. These receptors came from a man in his forties or fifties who received an inactivated influenza vaccine. Donor details come from another sample of the same person, matched by shared clones.

This clonotype appeared a few times. The chain links TRBV4-3 to TRBJ2-7; D tentatively fits TRBD1 or TRBD2 (6 bases each). V lost 0 bases and J lost 0, with 12 bases in between. There are 16 residues in the CDR3. Germline V gives CDR1 LGHNA, CDR2 YSLEER. The CDR3 reads CASSQDRGTYSYEQYF. DNA for the CDR3: TGCGCCAGCAGCCAAGATCGGGGGACATACTCCTACGAGCAGTACTTC.

CDR3 sequence (DNA): TGTGCCAGCTCACCCGGGACATCGTCCTACGAGCAGTACTTC. Residues: CASSPGTSSYEQYF. V usage is TRBV18 and J usage is TRBJ2-7, with D perhaps TRBD1 (6 bases). This CDR3 comprises 14 residues. The V gene lost 3 bases and the J gene lost 1 base, with 10 bases spanning the gap. Germline V gene data show CDR1 as KGHSH and CDR2 as LQKENI.

The genes are TRBV6-1 and TRBJ1-5, with TRBD1 matching over 9 bases. The V segment lost 6 bases and the J segment 4 bases; nucleotides outside the gene matches: 4. The CDR3 runs to 14 residues. The germline V gene encodes CDR1 MNHNS and CDR2 SASEGT. CDR3 bases: TGTGCCAGCAGCCGGACAGGGGCAAATCAGCCCCAGCATTTT. Translation: CASSRTGANQPQHF.

The chain links TRBV6-5 to TRBJ1-1; the D is unclear. Per germline, CDR1 MNHEY and CDR2 SVGAGI. This CDR3 spans 16 amino acids. V gave up 2 bases and J gave up 1 base, with 14 bases separating them. The CDR3: CASSYLWTEPNTEAFF. CDR3 DNA sequence: TGTGCCAGCAGTTACCTCTGGACGGAACCGAACACTGAAGCTTTCTTT.

The V gene is TRBV20-1, the J gene TRBJ2-5, with 15 bases aligning to TRBD2. The CDR3 has 17 residues. Germline trimming cut 5 bases from V and 2 bases from J; bases unmatched to any gene: 9. Per germline, CDR1 DFQATT and CDR2 SNEGSKA (reference sequence). CDR3 nucleotides: TGCAGTGCTGTGGGACTAGCGGGGGGTCCGTTTCAAGAGACCCAGTACTTC. Amino acid sequence: CSAVGLAGGPFQETQYF.

The CDR3 protein is CASSPRASGGAETQYF. The CDR3 nucleotides are TGTGCCAGCAGCCCAAGAGCATCCGGGGGCGCAGAGACCCAGTACTTC. The chain links TRBV4-2 to TRBJ2-5; D may correspond to TRBD1 or TRBD2 (6 bases each). Per the germline V gene, CDR1 is LGHNA and CDR2 is YNFKEQ. V shed 4 bases and J shed 4 bases, with 19 bases lying between them. The CDR3 extends over 16 amino acids.

This clonotype was counted at least ten times. V and J are TRBV11-2 and TRBJ2-5; TRBD1 agrees at 7 bases. Trimming cost V 0 bases and J 11 bases; bases outside gene matches: 6. This CDR3 spans 13 amino acids. Looked up from germline, CDR1 is SGHAT and CDR2 is FQNNGV. The CDR3 loop is CASSLDPGGPQYF. The CDR3 nucleotides read TGTGCCAGCAGCTTAGACCCAGGGGGTCCACAGTACTTC. Using reference TRBV11-2 and TRBJ2-5 for the parts outside the CDR3, the full variable domain is EAGVAQSPRYKIIEKRQSVAFWCNPISGHATLYWYQQILGQGPKLLIQFQNNGVVDDSQLPKDRFSAERLKGVDSTLKIQPAKLEDSAVYLCASSLDPGGPQYFGPGTRLLVL.

The chain joins TRBV12-3 or TRBV12-4 to TRBJ2-7; unclear D gene. V shed 7 bases and J shed 0 bases, with 13 bases lying between them. This CDR3 is 14 amino acids long. The CDR3 nucleotides read TGTGCCAGCACCGCAGGCGTCTACTCCTACGAGCAGTACTTC. Translated, it gives CASTAGVYSYEQYF.

The chain has TRBV20-1 and TRBJ2-3; 8 bases are a match to TRBD2. Germline lookup yields CDR1 DFQATT and CDR2 SNEGSKA (reference sequence). This CDR3 spans 14 amino acids. V lost 6 bases and J lost 6; bases outside the gene matches: 11. The CDR3 DNA reads TGCAGTGCCCGAGCAGGACTAGCCAGGGATACGCAGTATTTT. Translated, it gives CSARAGLARDTQYF.

At least ten counts were recorded for this clonotype. The V and J genes are TRBV5-6 and TRBJ1-1; TRBD1 is a possible D gene (5 bases). CDR1 SGHDT and CDR2 YYEEEE come from the germline V gene. Deletions cut 5 bases from V and 3 bases from J, with 8 bases between. CDR3 size: 12 residues. CDR3 residues: CASRWGDTEAFF. DNA of the CDR3: TGTGCCAGCAGATGGGGGGACACTGAAGCTTTCTTT. Looking up the rest from reference TRBV5-6 and TRBJ1-1 gives the full variable domain: DAGVTQSPTHLIKTRGQQVTLRCSPKSGHDTVSWYQQALGQGPQFIFQYYEEEERQRGNFPDRFSGHQFPNYSSELNVNALLLGDSALYLCASRWGDTEAFFGQGTRLTVV.

The rearrangement links TRBV6-5 to TRBJ1-1, with D uncertain. The V end lost 2 bases, the J end lost 4 bases, and 8 bases lay between the germline ends. Germline V gene lookup returns CDR1 MNHEY and CDR2 SVGAGI. The CDR3 is made up of 13 amino acids. The CDR3 reads CASSYVIGTEAFF. The CDR3 bases are TGTGCCAGCAGTTACGTAATAGGCACTGAAGCTTTCTTT.

The rearrangement uses TRBV6-2 or TRBV6-3 and TRBJ1-1; possibly TRBD1 for D (5 bases). CDR1 is MNHEY, CDR2 SVGEGT, per germline. The CDR3 is 15 residues long. The V end lost 0 bases, the J end lost 5 bases, and 13 bases lay between the germline ends. The DNA for the CDR3 is TGTGCCAGCAGTTACTCCTCATCGGGGGGGACTGAAGCTTTCTTT. Amino acid sequence: CASSYSSSGGTEAFF.

This chain connects TRBV4-3 to TRBJ2-2, with unresolved D. V gave up 0 bases and J gave up 0 bases, with 8 bases separating them. This CDR3 spans 16 amino acids. The V gene's germline CDR1 is LGHNA and CDR2 YSLEER. CDR3: CASSQDRASNTGELFF. The CDR3 nucleotides read TGCGCCAGCAGCCAAGATAGGGCTTCGAACACCGGGGAGCTGTTTTTT.

This clonotype was seen a handful of times. The chain links TRBV27 to TRBJ1-2; 10 bases map to TRBD1. CDR3 length: 15 amino acids. CDR1 and CDR2 from the germline V gene are MNHEY and SMNVEV (reference sequence). Germline trimming cut 5 bases from V and 4 bases from J; bases unmatched to any gene: 7. The CDR3 spells CASSPGQGEPYGYTF. The CDR3 coding sequence is TGTGCCAGCAGTCCTGGACAGGGGGAACCCTATGGCTACACCTTC.

The chain is built from TRBV14 and TRBJ2-5; D is tentatively TRBD1 or TRBD2 (6 bases each). Trimming removed 1 base from V and 1 base from J, with 13 bases in between. Germline CDR1 and CDR2: SGHDN and FVKESK. CDR3 size: 16 residues. The CDR3 is CASSQVYGGGQETQYF. The CDR3 bases are TGTGCCAGCAGCCAAGTCTACGGGGGCGGCCAAGAGACCCAGTACTTC.

The genes are TRBV19 and TRBJ2-3; 9 bases match TRBD2. Germline V gene data show CDR1 as LNHDA and CDR2 as SQIVND (reference sequence). The J segment lost 1 base and the V segment lost 6 bases, leaving 20 bases of the junction unmatched. The CDR3 runs 20 residues. CDR3 protein: CASSMSPSGATARGTDTQYF. The CDR3 nucleotides read TGTGCCAGTAGCATGTCCCCTAGCGGGGCGACTGCCCGGGGCACAGATACGCAGTATTTT.

V gene TRBV28 combines with J gene TRBJ1-2, with D possibly TRBD1 on 5 matching bases. The V gene's germline CDR1 is MDHEN and CDR2 SYDVKM. Trimming took off 9 bases at V and 4 bases at J, with 18 bases between the two ends. The CDR3 runs 14 residues. The CDR3 reads CARPNGGKLYGYTF. CDR3 in DNA: TGTGCCAGACCAAACGGGGGGAAACTCTATGGCTACACCTTC.

This clonotype was detected a few times. This chain uses TRBV2 with TRBJ2-7, with unresolved D. This CDR3 comprises 15 residues. Germline CDR1 and CDR2: SNHLY and FYNNEI. V was cut by 5 bases and J by 3 bases, with 17 bases left in between. In DNA, the CDR3 is TGTGCCAGCAGTAGCCCCGGGCAGCAGTACTACGAGCAGTACTTC. It codes for CASSSPGQQYYEQYF. The full variable domain, its missing parts supplied by reference TRBV2 and TRBJ2-7, is EPEVTQTPSHQVTQMGQEVILRCVPISNHLYFYWYRQILGQKVEFLVSFYNNEISEKSEIFDDQFSVERPDGSNFTLKIRSTKLEDSAMYFCASSSPGQQYYEQYFGPGTRLTVT.

This clonotype was observed a few times. The J gene is TRBJ1-3, the V gene TRBV3-1; weak D call: TRBD1 (6 bases). The V and J ends lost 1 base and 0 bases respectively, with 13 bases between them. Germline assignment: CDR1 LGHDT and CDR2 YNNKEL (reference sequence). The CDR3 totals 17 residues. CDR3 amino acids: CASSQASGQHSGNTIYF. As DNA, the CDR3 is TGTGCCAGCAGCCAAGCAAGCGGACAGCACTCTGGAAACACCATATATTTT.

This clonotype was picked up a small number of times. The J gene is TRBJ2-4, the V gene TRBV7-2; the D is unclear. The ends were cut back, 2 bases at V and 0 bases at J, with 5 bases in the middle. Germline V gene sequence: CDR1 SGHTA, CDR2 FQGNSA. CDR3 size: 14 residues. The CDR3 here is CASSLTLAKNIQYF. The CDR3 coding sequence is TGTGCCAGCAGCTTAACCCTAGCCAAAAACATTCAGTACTTC.